These 12 T cell receptor beta chains were all obtained from the same sample, sequenced in a study of regulatory T cells in long-lasting Graves disease. Time point denoted: newly diagnosed GD, antithyroid drugs for less than 3 months. Following extraction of RNA from PBMCs, that RNA was used to make the TCR library. Relying on iRepertoire HTBI primers and Arm-PCR of CDR3 regions, the team built TCR beta libraries. One entry per CDR3 protein results from TCRdb running MiXCR on the multiplex PCR reads. This sample yields around 320,000 distinct CDR3 sequences, of which approximately 15% are seen a single time; 25% to 30% belongs to the top ten. These data also formed part of another study, on T cells in Graves' hyperthyroidism and ophthalmopathy.

Sequences were derived from peripheral blood mononuclear cells (PBMCs), sampled at new diagnosis, from a patient treated with antithyroid drugs. The source is a man aged 35 to 55 with Graves disease.

The CDR3 loop reads CSVQTGINYGYTF. The DNA for the CDR3 is TGCAGCGTCCAAACAGGGATAAACTATGGCTACACCTTC. V is TRBV29-1 and J is TRBJ1-2, with a weak D call TRBD1 (6 bases). From germline, CDR1 is SQVTM and CDR2 ANQGSEA. This CDR3 spans 13 amino acids. The V end was cut by 6 bases, the J end by 2 bases, with 13 bases between.

This clonotype showed up just a few times. This sequence joins TRBV6-1 and TRBJ1-2; 7 nucleotides agree with TRBD1. J lost 4 bases, V lost 4 bases, and 3 bases had no gene match. The germline V gene has CDR1 MNHNS and CDR2 SASEGT. The CDR3 totals 13 residues. CDR3 nucleotide sequence: TGTGCCAGCAGTGTACAGGGGACCTATGGCTACACCTTC. Translation gives CASSVQGTYGYTF.

Only a few counts were recorded for this clonotype. This chain joins TRBV20-1 and TRBJ1-4; D gene unclear. Germline lookup yields CDR1 DFQATT and CDR2 SNEGSKA (reference sequence). Trimming shortened V by 3 bases and J by 3 bases, and 11 bases separated the two germline ends. The CDR3 has 14 amino acids. The CDR3 loop reads CSASPHTSNEKLFF. The CDR3 bases are TGCAGTGCTAGCCCCCACACTTCTAATGAAAAACTGTTTTTT.

This clonotype was counted at least ten times. This chain connects TRBV2 to TRBJ2-3; D possibly matches TRBD1 or TRBD2 (6 bases each). The CDR3 has 15 amino acids. CDR1 is SNHLY and CDR2 is FYNNEI in the germline V gene. Trimming stripped 6 bases from V and 0 bases from J, with 13 bases between. The CDR3 bases are TGTGCCAGCAGCGGCACAGGGACTAGCACAGATACGCAGTATTTT. Its protein is CASSGTGTSTDTQYF.

This clonotype was picked up many times. This chain links TRBV20-1 with TRBJ2-5, with 10 bases that match TRBD2. The J segment lost 6 bases and the V segment lost 0 bases, leaving 4 bases of the junction unmatched. Germline V gene sequence: CDR1 DFQATT, CDR2 SNEGSKA (reference sequence). The CDR3 runs to 14 residues. In nucleotides, the CDR3 is TGCAGTGCTAGAGATCTGACTAGCGGGCAGACCCAGTACTTC. It is translated as CSARDLTSGQTQYF.

In this sample, this clonotype turned up many times. The rearrangement links TRBV7-3 to TRBJ2-7; D may be TRBD2 (7 bases). The CDR3 consists of 17 residues. Trimming cost V 5 bases and J 2 bases, with 22 bases left between them. The V gene's germline CDR1 is SGHTA and CDR2 FQGTGA. The DNA for the CDR3 is TGTGCCAGCAGCCCCACTGGCGGGGGCCATTCACCCTACGAGCAGTACTTC. It specifies CASSPTGGGHSPYEQYF.

In this sample, this clonotype turned up many times. The chain employs TRBV20-1 and TRBJ1-3; 9 bases fit TRBD1. Looked up from germline, CDR1 is DFQATT and CDR2 is SNEGSKA (reference sequence). The CDR3 loop spans 15 amino acids. Trimming removed 6 bases from V and 0 bases from J; junction bases left unmatched: 6. The CDR3 loop reads CSAPTGGYSGNTIYF. CDR3 sequence (DNA): TGCAGTGCACCTACAGGGGGCTACTCTGGAAACACCATATATTTT.

This clonotype was seen many times. J is TRBJ2-1 and V is TRBV9, with 7 positions matching TRBD2. CDR1 SGDLS and CDR2 YYNGEE come from the germline V gene. The CDR3 loop spans 15 amino acids. J lost 1 base, V lost 4 bases, and 5 bases had no gene match. The CDR3 DNA is TGTGCCAGCAGCCCAGGGAGGGGATCCTACAATGAGCAGTTCTTC. Protein: CASSPGRGSYNEQFF.

This clonotype was recorded at least ten times. The rearrangement links TRBV11-2 to TRBJ2-3, with D uncertain. The CDR3 length is 14 residues. Germline CDR1 is SGHAT and CDR2 is FQNNGV. V lost 4 bases and J 3 bases, leaving 11 bases between the germline ends. In DNA form, the CDR3 reads TGTGCCAGCAGCTCCCCCGGACGAACAGATACGCAGTATTTT. Encoded protein: CASSSPGRTDTQYF.

There are a few counts of this clonotype. The gene calls are TRBV27 and TRBJ2-1; D gene ambiguous. Germline V gives CDR1 MNHEY, CDR2 SMNVEV (reference sequence). CDR3 length equals 12 residues. V was cut by 5 bases and J by 8 bases, with 10 bases left in between. The chain's CDR3 is CASSLYPHEQFF. DNA of the CDR3: TGTGCCAGCAGTCTCTACCCCCATGAGCAGTTCTTC.

This clonotype was observed at least ten times. J is TRBJ2-1 and V is TRBV7-2; tentative D call: TRBD2 (6 bases). CDR1 SGHTA and CDR2 FQGNSA come from the germline V gene. This CDR3 comprises 15 residues. Trimming removed 2 bases at V and 0 bases at J, with 8 bases between. The CDR3 bases are TGTGCCAGCAGCTTACGGGACTTCTCCTACAATGAGCAGTTCTTC. Amino acids: CASSLRDFSYNEQFF. Filled out from reference TRBV7-2 and TRBJ2-1, the complete variable domain reads GAGVSQSPSNKVTEKGKDVELRCDPISGHTALYWYRQSLGQGLEFLIYFQGNSAPDKSGLPSDRFSAERTGGSVSTLTIQRTQQEDSAVYLCASSLRDFSYNEQFFGPGTRLTVL.

This clonotype has at least ten counts. V usage is TRBV2 and J usage is TRBJ2-7; unclear D gene. CDR3 length: 14 residues. In germline, CDR1 is SNHLY, CDR2 FYNNEI. V was trimmed by 6 bases and J by 6 bases, leaving 18 bases between them. CDR3 nucleotides: TGTGCCAGCAGAAACCTGATATCCATGGGCGAGCAGTACTTC. Amino acids: CASRNLISMGEQYF.